This T cell receptor beta chain was sequenced in a study of vaccination and CD4 T cells after COVID-19. Germline V gives CDR1 ENHRY, CDR2 SYGVKD. The CDR3 has 16 amino acids. V gave up 10 bases and J gave up 2 bases, with 22 bases separating them. With respect to this clonotype: Its antigen is currently unknown.

Treatment noted: roughly ten-day PBMC culture with coronavirus spike peptide pools or control peptides (ViraFEST assay). The Oncomine TCR Beta short-read assay sequenced DNA from cultured CD4+ T cells. From the PCR reads, TCRdb called clonotypes with MiXCR, one entry per CDR3 protein. This sample has 23,000 or so distinct CDR3 sequences, with roughly 62% found just once. Study outcomes and limitations: Vaccine-specific clones in convalescent patients were spike mono-reactive in 304 of 307 cases.

The TCR sequence derives from a human donor who received a COVID-19 vaccine. The chain uses TRBV10-3 and TRBJ2-3, with D tentatively TRBD2 (7 bases). The sample consisted of CD4+ T cells from blood, cultured in vitro, taken after SARS-CoV-2 vaccination. In DNA, the CDR3 is TGTGCCAGAGTAACGGGGGGCGACTCCTTCACAGATACGCAGTATTTT. Amino acids: CARVTGGDSFTDTQYF.